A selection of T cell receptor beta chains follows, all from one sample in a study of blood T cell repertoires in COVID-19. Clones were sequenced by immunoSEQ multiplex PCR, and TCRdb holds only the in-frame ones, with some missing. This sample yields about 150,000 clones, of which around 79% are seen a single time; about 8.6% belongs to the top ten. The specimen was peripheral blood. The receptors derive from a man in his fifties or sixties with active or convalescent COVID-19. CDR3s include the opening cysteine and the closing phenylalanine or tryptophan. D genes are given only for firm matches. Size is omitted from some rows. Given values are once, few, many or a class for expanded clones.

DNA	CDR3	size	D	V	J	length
TGTGCCATCAGGGACAGGGGACGCGAGCAGTACTTC	CAIRDRGREQYF	.	TRBD1	TRBV10-3	TRBJ2-7	12
TGTGCCAGCAGTTTATCGGGCAGTTGGGACTATGGCTACACCTTC	CASSLSGSWDYGYTF	few	.	TRBV27	TRBJ1-2	15
TGTGCCACCAGCCCACGTTCGGGCTCTGGAAACACCATATATTTT	CATSPRSGSGNTIYF	once	.	TRBV15	TRBJ1-3	15
TGTGCCAGCAGTGAAGGGCAGGGCTATGGCTACACCTTC	CASSEGQGYGYTF	.	.	TRBV2	TRBJ1-2	13
TGTGCCAGCAGTGGACAGGGAGAGGGGTATAGCAATCAGCCCCAGCATTTT	CASSGQGEGYSNQPQHF	.	TRBD1	TRBV6-1	TRBJ1-5	17
TGTGCCAGCAGTTTTTATAGCAATCAGCCCCAGCATTTT	CASSFYSNQPQHF	.	.	TRBV28	TRBJ1-5	13
TGTGCCAGCTCACCAACAGGTTTGAACACTGAAGCTTTCTTT	CASSPTGLNTEAFF	.	.	TRBV18	TRBJ1-1	14
TGTGCCAGCAGCAGGGACAGGGGGCGCGGTACTAATGAAAAACTGTTTTTT	CASSRDRGRGTNEKLFF	once	TRBD1	TRBV7-8	TRBJ1-4	17
TGTGCCAGCAGTTTATTATCAGGGGGCCCCCTAAATTCACCCCTCCACTTT	CASSLLSGGPLNSPLHF	.	TRBD1	TRBV27	TRBJ1-6	17
TGCAGCGTTGAGGTGGGCAGGGGTTATGGTGGCGAGCAGTACTTC	CSVEVGRGYGGEQYF	.	.	TRBV29-1	TRBJ2-7	15
TGTGCCAGCAGCGTAGGGCTAGCGGGAGCCACAGATACGCAGTATTTT	CASSVGLAGATDTQYF	.	TRBD2	TRBV9	TRBJ2-3	16
TGTGCCAGCAGCCCGGTGGGGGGGTCAGATACGCAGTATTTT	CASSPVGGSDTQYF	.	TRBD2	TRBV11-3	TRBJ2-3	14
TGTGCCACCAGTGATAAGGGCTGGAGGACTAGCGTTTACAATGAGCAGTTCTTC	CATSDKGWRTSVYNEQFF	.	TRBD2	TRBV24-1	TRBJ2-1	18
TGTGCCAGCAGTCCCAGGGGGCAGGGCAATCAGCCCCAGCATTTT	CASSPRGQGNQPQHF	.	TRBD1	TRBV7-8	TRBJ1-5	15
TGTGCCAGCAGCTCCGGGACTAGCGCAAGCAATGAGCAGTTCTTC	CASSSGTSASNEQFF	.	TRBD2	TRBV7-6	TRBJ2-1	15
TGTGCCAGCAGTTTGGCGGGGGGCGGCTACGAGCAGTACTTC	CASSLAGGGYEQYF	.	TRBD2	TRBV28	TRBJ2-7	14
TGCGCCAGCAGTGTCTTACTAGCGGGAGGGTTATACAATGAGCAGTTCTTC	CASSVLLAGGLYNEQFF	once	TRBD2	TRBV10-2	TRBJ2-1	17
TGTGCCAGCAGCCTGATCCGGGACAGGATCTACGAGCAGTACTTC	CASSLIRDRIYEQYF	once	TRBD1	TRBV7-2	TRBJ2-7	15
TGTGCCAGCAGCCGAGGAGGGATGGGAGCAGATACGCAGTATTTT	CASSRGGMGADTQYF	.	.	TRBV7-8	TRBJ2-3	15
TGTGCCAGCAGTAGGGGGTATGGCTACACCTTC	CASSRGYGYTF	.	.	TRBV12-3/TRBV12-4	TRBJ1-2	11
TGTGCCAGCAGGGCGGGTCATGAAGCTTTCTTT	CASRAGHEAFF	few	.	TRBV6-6	TRBJ1-1	11
TGTGCCAGCAGCACACCGGGACTAGCGGGAGTGAACGAGCAGTACTTC	CASSTPGLAGVNEQYF	many	TRBD2	TRBV7-2	TRBJ2-7	16
TGTGCCAGCAGCCTCCACCGTGCGGGGAGCAAAGGTTACGAGCAGTACTTC	CASSLHRAGSKGYEQYF	.	.	TRBV4-2	TRBJ2-7	17
TGTGCCATCGGGTCGGACTACTACGAGCAGTACTTC	CAIGSDYYEQYF	.	.	TRBV10-3	TRBJ2-7	12
TGTGCCAGCAGCTTGACAGGACGGCCAACCGGGGAGCTGTTTTTT	CASSLTGRPTGELFF	few	.	TRBV11-2	TRBJ2-2	15
TGTGCCAGCAGTGCCACAGGGTTTTCAGAGACCCAGTACTTC	CASSATGFSETQYF	.	.	TRBV25-1	TRBJ2-5	14
TGTGCCAGCAGTTACTCGGTGGGGCCGAACACTGAAGCTTTCTTT	CASSYSVGPNTEAFF	.	.	TRBV6-6	TRBJ1-1	15
TGTGCCAGCAAGGCTAGCGCACATGAGCAGTTCTTC	CASKASAHEQFF	.	.	TRBV2	TRBJ2-1	12
TGTGCCAGCAGTTTAGTAGGGGTTAGTCAGCCCCAGCATTTT	CASSLVGVSQPQHF	once	.	TRBV28	TRBJ1-5	14
TGTGCCAGCAGCGTAAGCGTAAGCTCCTACAATGAGCAGTTCTTC	CASSVSVSSYNEQFF	.	.	TRBV9	TRBJ2-1	15
TGTGCCAGCAGTTTCCTCAGCGGGATACCCACAGATACGCAGTATTTT	CASSFLSGIPTDTQYF	.	TRBD2	TRBV27	TRBJ2-3	16
TGTGCCAGCAGCCTATGGAGCACTGAAGCTTTCTTT	CASSLWSTEAFF	.	.	TRBV28	TRBJ1-1	12
TGTGCCATCAGTGAGTCCGAGGCCATGAACACTGAAGCTTTCTTT	CAISESEAMNTEAFF	.	.	TRBV10-3	TRBJ1-1	15
TGTGCCAGCAGCTCAGGGACCAGGGGTGAGCAGTTCTTC	CASSSGTRGEQFF	.	.	TRBV11-3	TRBJ2-1	13
TGTGCCAGCAGCTCGCTGGGAGGGAGCACTGAAGCTTTCTTT	CASSSLGGSTEAFF	.	.	TRBV7-3	TRBJ1-1	14
TGTGCCAGTAGTTCGATCCCCAACGTAGGGAGGGACGAGCAGTACTTC	CASSSIPNVGRDEQYF	.	TRBD2	TRBV19	TRBJ2-7	16
TGCAGCGTTGAACTAGCGGGGAGCTACGAGCAGTACTTC	CSVELAGSYEQYF	once	TRBD2	TRBV29-1	TRBJ2-7	13
TGTGCCAGCAGCGTAGGGTGGGCTCCAGGCGAAAAACTGTTTTTT	CASSVGWAPGEKLFF	.	.	TRBV9	TRBJ1-4	15
TGTGCCATCAGTGGGGGGACAGGGGGAACAACTAATGAAAAACTGTTTTTT	CAISGGTGGTTNEKLFF	.	TRBD1	TRBV10-3	TRBJ1-4	17
TGTGCCAGCTCACCCGGGGACAGGGGTCTGGATACGCAGTATTTT	CASSPGDRGLDTQYF	.	TRBD1	TRBV18	TRBJ2-3	15
TGCGCCAGCTCCGGTACTAGTGCGAGGTCTGAGACCCAGTACTTC	CASSGTSARSETQYF	.	.	TRBV5-1	TRBJ2-5	15
TGTGCCAGCAGCTATCCGGGACTAAGTATCTACGAGCAGTACTTC	CASSYPGLSIYEQYF	.	TRBD2	TRBV11-2	TRBJ2-7	15
TGTGCAACGGGACAGGCGAACACTGAAGCTTTCTTT	CATGQANTEAFF	.	TRBD1	TRBV28	TRBJ1-1	12
TGCGCCAGCAGCTTGGCCCAGGGGCGCCCAAACTATGGCTACACCTTC	CASSLAQGRPNYGYTF	.	.	TRBV5-1	TRBJ1-2	16
TGTGCCAGTAGTATCTCCCCTACGTCTAACTATGGCTACACCTTC	CASSISPTSNYGYTF	.	.	TRBV19	TRBJ1-2	15
TGCGCCAGCAGCCCCCTGCCTGCGTACGAGCAGTACTTC	CASSPLPAYEQYF	few	.	TRBV4-1	TRBJ2-7	13
TGTGCCAGCAGCCTTACTAGCGGGAGCACAGATACGCAGTATTTT	CASSLTSGSTDTQYF	.	TRBD2	TRBV7-9	TRBJ2-3	15